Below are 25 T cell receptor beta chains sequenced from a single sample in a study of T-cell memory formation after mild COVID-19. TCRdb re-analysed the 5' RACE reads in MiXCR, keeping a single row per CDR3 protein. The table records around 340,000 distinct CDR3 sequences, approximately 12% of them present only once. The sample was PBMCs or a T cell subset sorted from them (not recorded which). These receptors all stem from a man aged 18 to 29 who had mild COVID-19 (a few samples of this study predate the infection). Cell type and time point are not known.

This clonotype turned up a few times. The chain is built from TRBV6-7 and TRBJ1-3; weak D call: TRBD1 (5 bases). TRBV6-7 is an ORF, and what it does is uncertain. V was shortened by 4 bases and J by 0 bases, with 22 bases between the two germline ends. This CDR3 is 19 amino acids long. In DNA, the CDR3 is TGTGCCAGCAGTTTCGGGATGACCGGGACTGACTTCTCTGGAAACACCATATATTTT. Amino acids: CASSFGMTGTDFSGNTIYF.

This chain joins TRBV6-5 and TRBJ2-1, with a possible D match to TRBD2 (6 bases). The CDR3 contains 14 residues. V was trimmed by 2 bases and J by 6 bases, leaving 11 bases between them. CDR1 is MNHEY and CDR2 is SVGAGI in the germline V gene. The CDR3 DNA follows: TGTGCCAGCAGTTACGCACTAGCTGGCAATGAGCAGTTCTTC. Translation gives CASSYALAGNEQFF.

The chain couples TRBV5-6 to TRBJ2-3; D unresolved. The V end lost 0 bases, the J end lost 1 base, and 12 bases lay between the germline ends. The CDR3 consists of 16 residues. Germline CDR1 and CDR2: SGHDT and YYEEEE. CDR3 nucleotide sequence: TGTGCCAGCAGCTTGGTGTTAGAGGATGGCACAGATACGCAGTATTTT. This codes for CASSLVLEDGTDTQYF. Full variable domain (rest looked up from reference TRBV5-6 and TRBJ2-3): DAGVTQSPTHLIKTRGQQVTLRCSPKSGHDTVSWYQQALGQGPQFIFQYYEEEERQRGNFPDRFSGHQFPNYSSELNVNALLLGDSALYLCASSLVLEDGTDTQYFGPGTRLTVL.

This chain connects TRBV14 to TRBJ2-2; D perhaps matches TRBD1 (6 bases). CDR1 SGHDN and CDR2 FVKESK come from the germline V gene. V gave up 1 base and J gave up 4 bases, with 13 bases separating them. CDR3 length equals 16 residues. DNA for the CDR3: TGTGCCAGCAGCCAAGCCTGGGGGCTAGTCACCGGGGAGCTGTTTTTT. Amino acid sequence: CASSQAWGLVTGELFF.

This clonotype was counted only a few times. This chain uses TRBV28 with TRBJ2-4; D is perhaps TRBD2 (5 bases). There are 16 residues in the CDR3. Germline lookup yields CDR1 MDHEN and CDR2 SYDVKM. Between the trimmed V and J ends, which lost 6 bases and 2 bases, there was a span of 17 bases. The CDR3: CASSSLFRGTKNIQYF. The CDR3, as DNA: TGTGCCAGCAGCAGCCTATTTCGGGGTACCAAAAACATTCAGTACTTC.

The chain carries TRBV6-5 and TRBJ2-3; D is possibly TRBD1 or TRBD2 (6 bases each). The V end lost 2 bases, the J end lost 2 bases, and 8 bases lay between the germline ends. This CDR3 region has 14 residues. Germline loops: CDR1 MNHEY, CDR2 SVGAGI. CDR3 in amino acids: CASSYPGATDTQYF. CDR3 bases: TGTGCCAGCAGTTACCCGGGGGCCACAGATACGCAGTATTTT.

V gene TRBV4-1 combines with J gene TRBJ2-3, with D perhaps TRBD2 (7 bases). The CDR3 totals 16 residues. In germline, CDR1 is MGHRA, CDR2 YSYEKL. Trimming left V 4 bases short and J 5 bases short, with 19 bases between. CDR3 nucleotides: TGCGCCAGCAGCCCCCAAGGGAGGGGGATTAAAGATACGCAGTATTTT. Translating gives CASSPQGRGIKDTQYF.

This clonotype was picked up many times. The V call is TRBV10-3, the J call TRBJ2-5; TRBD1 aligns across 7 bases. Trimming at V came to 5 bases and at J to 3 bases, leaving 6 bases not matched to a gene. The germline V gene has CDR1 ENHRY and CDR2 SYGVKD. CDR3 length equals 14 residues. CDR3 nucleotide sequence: TGTGCCATCAGTCAACAGGGGTCAGAAGAGACCCAGTACTTC. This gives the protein CAISQQGSEETQYF.

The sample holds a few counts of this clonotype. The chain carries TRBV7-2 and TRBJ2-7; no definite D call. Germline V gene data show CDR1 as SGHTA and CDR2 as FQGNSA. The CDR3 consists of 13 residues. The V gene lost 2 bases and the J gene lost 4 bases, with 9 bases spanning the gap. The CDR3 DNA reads TGTGCCAGCAGCTTAAGACGTACGTACGAGCAGTACTTC. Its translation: CASSLRRTYEQYF. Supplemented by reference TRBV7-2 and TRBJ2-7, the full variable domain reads GAGVSQSPSNKVTEKGKDVELRCDPISGHTALYWYRQSLGQGLEFLIYFQGNSAPDKSGLPSDRFSAERTGGSVSTLTIQRTQQEDSAVYLCASSLRRTYEQYFGPGTRLTVT.

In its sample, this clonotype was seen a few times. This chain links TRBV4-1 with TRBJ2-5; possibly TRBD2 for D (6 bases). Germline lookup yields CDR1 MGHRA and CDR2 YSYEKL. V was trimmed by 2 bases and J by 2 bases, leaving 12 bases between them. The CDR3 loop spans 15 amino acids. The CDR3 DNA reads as TGCGCCAGCAGCCAAAGTCCGGGGGAACAAGAGACCCAGTACTTC. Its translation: CASSQSPGEQETQYF.

CDR3 sequence (DNA): TGTGCCAGCACCCGGGGCAGGGTCTACGAGCAGTACTTC. Amino acid sequence: CASTRGRVYEQYF. The chain employs TRBV6-1 and TRBJ2-7; D could derive from TRBD1 or TRBD2 (5 bases each). This CDR3 is 13 amino acids long. Trimming cost V 7 bases and J 3 bases, with 13 bases left between them. Per the germline V gene, CDR1 is MNHNS and CDR2 is SASEGT.

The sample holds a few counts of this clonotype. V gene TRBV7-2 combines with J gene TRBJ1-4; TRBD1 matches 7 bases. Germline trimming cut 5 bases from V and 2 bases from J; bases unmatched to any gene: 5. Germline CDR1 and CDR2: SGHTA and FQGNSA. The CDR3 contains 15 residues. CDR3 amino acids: CASSLQGSTNEKLFF. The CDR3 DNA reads TGTGCCAGCAGCCTACAGGGGTCGACTAATGAAAAACTGTTTTTT.

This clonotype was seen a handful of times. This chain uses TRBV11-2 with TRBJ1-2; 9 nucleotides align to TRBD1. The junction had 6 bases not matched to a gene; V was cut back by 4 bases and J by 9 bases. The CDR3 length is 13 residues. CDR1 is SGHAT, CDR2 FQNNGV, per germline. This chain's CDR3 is CASSSDRGKRYTF. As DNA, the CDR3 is TGTGCCAGCAGCTCGGACAGGGGAAAGCGCTACACCTTC.

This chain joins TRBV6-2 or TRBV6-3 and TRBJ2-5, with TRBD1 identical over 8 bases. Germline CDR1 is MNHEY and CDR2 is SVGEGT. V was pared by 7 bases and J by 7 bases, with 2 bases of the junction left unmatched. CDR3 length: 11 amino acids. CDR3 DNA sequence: TGTGCCAGCACTGACAGGGGGACCCAGTACTTC. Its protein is CASTDRGTQYF.

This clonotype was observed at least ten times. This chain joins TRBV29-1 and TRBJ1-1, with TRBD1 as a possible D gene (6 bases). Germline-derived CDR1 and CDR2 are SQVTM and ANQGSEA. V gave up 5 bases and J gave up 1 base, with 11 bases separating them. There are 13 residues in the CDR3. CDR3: CSVKTGPNTEAFF. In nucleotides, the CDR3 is TGCAGCGTTAAGACAGGCCCGAACACTGAAGCTTTCTTT.

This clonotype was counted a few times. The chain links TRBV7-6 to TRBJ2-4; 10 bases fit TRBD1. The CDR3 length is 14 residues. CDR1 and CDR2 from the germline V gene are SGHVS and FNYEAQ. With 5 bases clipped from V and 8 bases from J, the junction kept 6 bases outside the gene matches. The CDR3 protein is CASSLGTGVDIQYF. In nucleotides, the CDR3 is TGTGCCAGCAGCCTGGGGACAGGGGTGGACATTCAGTACTTC.

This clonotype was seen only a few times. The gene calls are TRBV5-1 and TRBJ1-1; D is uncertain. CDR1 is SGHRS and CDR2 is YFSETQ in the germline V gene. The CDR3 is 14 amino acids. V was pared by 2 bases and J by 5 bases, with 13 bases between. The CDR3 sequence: CASSFSGDRTEAFF. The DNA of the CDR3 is TGCGCCAGCAGCTTCTCCGGGGATAGGACTGAAGCTTTCTTT.

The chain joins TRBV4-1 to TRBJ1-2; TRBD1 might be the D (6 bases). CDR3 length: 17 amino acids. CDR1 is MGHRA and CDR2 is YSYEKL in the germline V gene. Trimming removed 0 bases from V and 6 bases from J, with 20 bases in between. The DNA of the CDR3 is TGCGCCAGCAGCCAAGAATTCCCTCCGGGGGCGTATGATGGCTACACCTTC. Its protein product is CASSQEFPPGAYDGYTF.

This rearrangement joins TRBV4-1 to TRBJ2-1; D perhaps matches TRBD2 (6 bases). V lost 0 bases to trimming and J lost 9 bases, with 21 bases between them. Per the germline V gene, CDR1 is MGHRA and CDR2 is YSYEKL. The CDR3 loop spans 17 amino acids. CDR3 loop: CASSQDPPSGGLLEQFF. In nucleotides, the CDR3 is TGCGCCAGCAGCCAAGATCCGCCCAGCGGCGGACTACTTGAGCAGTTCTTC.

CDR3 amino acids: CASSKQGAQVNTEAFF. Here the CDR3 DNA reads TGTGCCAGCAGCAAACAGGGGGCCCAGGTGAACACTGAAGCTTTCTTT. The chain has TRBV7-6 and TRBJ1-1, with 9 bases fitting TRBD1. CDR3 length: 16 residues. Losses at the gene ends were 5 bases for V and 0 bases for J; bases not matched to a gene: 7. CDR1 is SGHVS, CDR2 FNYEAQ, per germline.

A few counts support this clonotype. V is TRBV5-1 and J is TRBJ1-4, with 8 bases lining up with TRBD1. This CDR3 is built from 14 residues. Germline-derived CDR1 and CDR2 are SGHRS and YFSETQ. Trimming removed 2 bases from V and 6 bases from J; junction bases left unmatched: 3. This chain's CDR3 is CASSFDRGHEKLFF. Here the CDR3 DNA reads TGCGCCAGCAGCTTCGACAGGGGCCATGAAAAACTGTTTTTT.

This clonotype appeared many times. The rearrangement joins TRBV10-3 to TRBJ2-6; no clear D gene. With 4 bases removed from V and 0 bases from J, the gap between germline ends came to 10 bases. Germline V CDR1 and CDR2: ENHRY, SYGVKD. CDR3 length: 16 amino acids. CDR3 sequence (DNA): TGTGCCATCAGTGGTACCGCAGGCTCTGGGGCCAACGTCCTGACTTTC. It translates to CAISGTAGSGANVLTF.

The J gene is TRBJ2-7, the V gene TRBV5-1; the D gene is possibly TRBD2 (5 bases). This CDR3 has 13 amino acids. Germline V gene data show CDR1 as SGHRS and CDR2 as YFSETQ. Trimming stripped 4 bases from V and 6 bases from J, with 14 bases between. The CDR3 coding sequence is TGCGCCAGCAGCCCCGGTGGAGCGGCCGAGCAGTACTTC. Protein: CASSPGGAAEQYF. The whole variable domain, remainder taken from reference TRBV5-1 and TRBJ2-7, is KAGVTQTPRYLIKTRGQQVTLSCSPISGHRSVSWYQQTPGQGLQFLFEYFSETQRNKGNFPGRFSGRQFSNSRSEMNVSTLELGDSALYLCASSPGGAAEQYFGPGTRLTVT.

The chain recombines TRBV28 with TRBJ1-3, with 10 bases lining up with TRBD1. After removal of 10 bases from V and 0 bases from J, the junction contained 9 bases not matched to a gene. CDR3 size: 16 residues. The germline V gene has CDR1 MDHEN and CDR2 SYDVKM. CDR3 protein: CAIGQGGLSSGNTIYF. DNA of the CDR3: TGTGCCATAGGACAGGGGGGCCTGAGCTCTGGAAACACCATATATTTT.

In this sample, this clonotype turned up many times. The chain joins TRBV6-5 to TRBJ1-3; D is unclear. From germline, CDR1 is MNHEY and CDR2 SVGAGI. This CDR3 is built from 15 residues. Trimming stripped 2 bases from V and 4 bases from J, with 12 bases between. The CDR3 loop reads CASSYADVAGNTIYF. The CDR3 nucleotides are TGTGCCAGCAGTTACGCAGACGTCGCCGGAAACACCATATATTTT.